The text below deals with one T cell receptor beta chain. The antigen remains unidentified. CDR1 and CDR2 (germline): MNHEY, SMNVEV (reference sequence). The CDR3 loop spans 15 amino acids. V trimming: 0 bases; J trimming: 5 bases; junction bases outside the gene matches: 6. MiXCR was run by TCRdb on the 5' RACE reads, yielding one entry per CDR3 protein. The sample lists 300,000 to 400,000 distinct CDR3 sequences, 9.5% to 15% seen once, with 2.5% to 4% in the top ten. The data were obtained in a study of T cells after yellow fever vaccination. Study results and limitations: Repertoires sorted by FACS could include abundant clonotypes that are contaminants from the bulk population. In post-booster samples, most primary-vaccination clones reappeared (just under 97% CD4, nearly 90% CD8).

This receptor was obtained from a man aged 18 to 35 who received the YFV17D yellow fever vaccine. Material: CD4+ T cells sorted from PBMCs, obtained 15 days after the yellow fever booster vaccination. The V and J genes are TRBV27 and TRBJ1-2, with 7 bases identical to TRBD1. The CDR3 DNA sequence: TGTGCCAGCAGTTTATCACTGGTGGGACAGTATGGCTACACCTTC. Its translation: CASSLSLVGQYGYTF.